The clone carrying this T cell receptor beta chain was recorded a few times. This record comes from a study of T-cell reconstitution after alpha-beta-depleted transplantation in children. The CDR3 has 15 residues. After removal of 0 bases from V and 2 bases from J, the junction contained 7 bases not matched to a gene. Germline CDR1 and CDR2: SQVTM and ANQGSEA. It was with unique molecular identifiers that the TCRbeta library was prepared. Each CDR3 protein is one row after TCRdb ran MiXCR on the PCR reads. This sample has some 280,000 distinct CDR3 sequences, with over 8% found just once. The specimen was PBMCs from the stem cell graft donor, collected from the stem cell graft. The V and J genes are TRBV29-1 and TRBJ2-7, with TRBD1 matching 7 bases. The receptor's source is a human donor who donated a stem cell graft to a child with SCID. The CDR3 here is CSVEDEGADPYEQYF. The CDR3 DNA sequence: TGCAGCGTTGAAGATGAGGGGGCCGACCCCTACGAGCAGTACTTC.